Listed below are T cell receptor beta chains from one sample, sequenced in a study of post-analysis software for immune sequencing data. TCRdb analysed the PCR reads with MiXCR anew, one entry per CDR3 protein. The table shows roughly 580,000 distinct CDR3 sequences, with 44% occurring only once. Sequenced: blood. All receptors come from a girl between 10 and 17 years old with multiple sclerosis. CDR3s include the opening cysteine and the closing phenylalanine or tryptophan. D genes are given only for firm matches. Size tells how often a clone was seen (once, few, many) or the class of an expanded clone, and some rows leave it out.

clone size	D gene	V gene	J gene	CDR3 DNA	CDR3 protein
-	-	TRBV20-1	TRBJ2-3	TGCAGTGCTAGACTCTGGGGGGACACCCGCGCAGATACGCAGTATTTT	CSARLWGDTRADTQYF
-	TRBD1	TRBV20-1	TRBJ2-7	TGCAGTGCCCTTGACAGGGAATCCTACGAGCAGTACTTC	CSALDRESYEQYF
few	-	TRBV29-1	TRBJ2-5	TGCAGCGCGACCCCTCCCGGGATAGAGACCCAGTACTTC	CSATPPGIETQYF
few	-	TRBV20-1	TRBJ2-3	TGCAGTGCCCCACTGCATGGCACAGATACGCAGTATTTT	CSAPLHGTDTQYF
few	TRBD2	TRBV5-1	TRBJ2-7	TGCGCCAGCAAAGGGACTAGCTCCTACGAGCAGTACTTC	CASKGTSSYEQYF
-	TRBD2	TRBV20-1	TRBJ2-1	TGCAGTGCTAGAGGGACTAGCGGGAGAAGAAGGGGCTACAATGAGCAGTTCTTC	CSARGTSGRRRGYNEQFF
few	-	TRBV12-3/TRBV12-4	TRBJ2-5	TGTGCCAGCAGTTTAGCGGGGGTTAAGGAGACCCAGTACTTC	CASSLAGVKETQYF
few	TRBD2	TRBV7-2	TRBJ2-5	TGTGCCAGCAGCTTATTAGCGGGGAGCCAAGAGACCCAGTACTTC	CASSLLAGSQETQYF
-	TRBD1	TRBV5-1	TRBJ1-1	TGCGCCAGCAGCACCATGGACAGGGGAAGTAGAAACACTGAAGCTTTCTTT	CASSTMDRGSRNTEAFF
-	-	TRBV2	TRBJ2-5	TGTGCTTCGCAACCGAGGGCTGGGGAGGAGACCCAGTACTTC	CASQPRAGEETQYF
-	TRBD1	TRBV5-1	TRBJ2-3	TGCGCCAGCAGCACAGGGACAGCCAGCACAGATACGCAGTATTTT	CASSTGTASTDTQYF
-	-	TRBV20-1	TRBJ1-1	TGCAGTGCTAGAGCCTTCGTAGGTCGGGGCACTGAAGCTTTCTTT	CSARAFVGRGTEAFF
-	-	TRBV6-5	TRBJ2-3	TGTGCCAGCAGTTACCCATGGCAGAGCACAGATACGCAGTATTTT	CASSYPWQSTDTQYF
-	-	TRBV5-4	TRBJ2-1	TGTGCCAGCAGCCCGGGAGTCCGGGTAGAGCAGTTCTTC	CASSPGVRVEQFF
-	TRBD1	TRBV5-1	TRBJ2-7	TGCGCCAGCAGCACGGGACAGGGGCATTTTTACGAGCAGTACTTC	CASSTGQGHFYEQYF
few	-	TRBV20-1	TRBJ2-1	TGCAGTGCTAGCCGGCGGGTCTCCTACAATGAGCAGTTCTTC	CSASRRVSYNEQFF
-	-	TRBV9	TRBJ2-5	TGTGCCAGCAGCGTAGATCCCCAGGGAGAGACCCAGTACTTC	CASSVDPQGETQYF
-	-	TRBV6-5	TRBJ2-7	TGTGCCACTCGTCCGGGCGGGGGCGACGAGCAGTACTTC	CATRPGGGDEQYF
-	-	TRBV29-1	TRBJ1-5	TGCAGCGTGGGGACCCACAGGGCCCAGCCCCAGCATTTT	CSVGTHRAQPQHF
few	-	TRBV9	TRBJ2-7	TGTGCCAGCAGCGCCCGACCCTCCTACGAGCAGTACTTC	CASSARPSYEQYF
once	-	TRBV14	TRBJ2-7	TGTGCCAGCAGCCAACCCTGGGGCGAGCAGTACTTC	CASSQPWGEQYF
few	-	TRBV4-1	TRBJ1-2	TGCGCCAGCAGCCAAGAGGGAGTTAACTATGGCTACACCTTC	CASSQEGVNYGYTF
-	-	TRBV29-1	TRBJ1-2	TGCAGCGTCGTGACGATTGCCTACAGTGGCTACACCTTC	CSVVTIAYSGYTF
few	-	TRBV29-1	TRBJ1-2	TGCAGCGTTGCGACAGAGCCTTACTATGGCTACACCTTC	CSVATEPYYGYTF
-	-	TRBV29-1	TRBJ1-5	TGCAGCGTTGAAGTGACGGTGGGACAGCCCCAGCATTTT	CSVEVTVGQPQHF
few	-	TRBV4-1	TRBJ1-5	TGCGCCAGCAGCCAAGAAGCGTCGTTCAATCAGCCCCAGCATTTT	CASSQEASFNQPQHF
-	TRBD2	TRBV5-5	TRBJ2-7	TGTGCCAGCAGCAGCACCACTAGCGGGGGCTCCTATGACGAGCAGTACTTC	CASSSTTSGGSYDEQYF
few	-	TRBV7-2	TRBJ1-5	TGTGCCAGCAGCTTAGATACAGTCCACGGTCAGCCCCAGCATTTT	CASSLDTVHGQPQHF
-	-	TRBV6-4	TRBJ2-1	TGTGCCAGCAGTGACTATAGCTCCTACAATGAGCAGTTCTTC	CASSDYSSYNEQFF
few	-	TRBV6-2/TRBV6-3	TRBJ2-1	TGTGCCAGCAGTTACCCCATCCATGAGCAGTTCTTC	CASSYPIHEQFF
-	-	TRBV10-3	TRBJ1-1	TGTGCCATCAGTGACGAGAGCAGGGCGACTGAAGCTTTCTTT	CAISDESRATEAFF
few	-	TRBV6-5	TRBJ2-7	TGTGCCAGCAGTTCCCCTCGGAACCCCCTGGACGAGCAGTACTTC	CASSSPRNPLDEQYF
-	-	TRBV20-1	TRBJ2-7	TGCAGTGCTAGTCTCAGGGTGGAGAACGAGCAGTACTTC	CSASLRVENEQYF
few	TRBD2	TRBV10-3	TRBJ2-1	TGTGCCATCAGACCAAGCGGGAGTCAGTTCCGGGAGCAGTTCTTC	CAIRPSGSQFREQFF
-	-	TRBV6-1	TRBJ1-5	TGTGCCAGCATGTTACAGGGCAATCAGCCCCAGCATTTT	CASMLQGNQPQHF
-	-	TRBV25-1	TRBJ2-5	TGTGCCAGCAGTGAATGGGGGGAGACCCAGTACTTC	CASSEWGETQYF
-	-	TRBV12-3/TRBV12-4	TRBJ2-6	TGTGCAGGGGGGGACTCTGGGGCCAACGTCCTGACTTTC	CAGGDSGANVLTF
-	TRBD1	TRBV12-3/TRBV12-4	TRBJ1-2	TGTGCCAGCATCTGGACAGGGGGTGAAGGTTATGGCTACACCTTC	CASIWTGGEGYGYTF
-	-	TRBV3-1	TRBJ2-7	TGTGCCAGCAGCCAAACCCCAGGGTTTCGCTCCTACGAGCAGTACTTC	CASSQTPGFRSYEQYF
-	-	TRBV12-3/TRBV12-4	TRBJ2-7	TGTGCCAGCAGGGCGACAGGTGGGAAGATCCAGTACTTC	CASRATGGKIQYF
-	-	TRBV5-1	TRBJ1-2	TGCGCCAGCAGCGACCGGACAGAGAACTATGGCTACACCTTC	CASSDRTENYGYTF
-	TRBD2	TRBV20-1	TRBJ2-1	TGCAGTGCTAGGCTACGCCTAGCGGCGGGGGGGAATGAGCAGTTCTTC	CSARLRLAAGGNEQFF
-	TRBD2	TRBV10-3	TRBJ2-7	TGTGCCATCAGCCCCGGACTAGCGGGGGACGGGAGGGTCTACGAGCAGTACTTC	CAISPGLAGDGRVYEQYF
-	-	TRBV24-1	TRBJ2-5	TGTGCCACCAGTGATGGGGGGACAAGTCAACTGCAGGCCCAGTACTTC	CATSDGGTSQLQAQYF
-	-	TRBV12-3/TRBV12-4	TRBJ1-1	TGTGCCAGCAAACGGAGGCGGGAAATGAACACTGAAGCTTTCTTT	CASKRRREMNTEAFF
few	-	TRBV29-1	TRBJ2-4	TGCAGCGTTGAGGGGGTGGGGAGAAACATTCAGTACTTC	CSVEGVGRNIQYF
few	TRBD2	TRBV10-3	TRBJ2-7	TGTGCCATCAGGGGACTAGCGGGTACCGCCTACGAGCAGTACTTC	CAIRGLAGTAYEQYF
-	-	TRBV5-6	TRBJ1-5	TGTGCCAGCAGCTTGGCGGCAGGGGCTAGGGATCAGCCCCAGCATTTT	CASSLAAGARDQPQHF